Reported below is one T cell receptor beta chain. Its matching antigen is unknown. Amplification targeted TCR beta CDR3 regions from RNA transcripts. Using the HTBI primer set, a first-round RT-PCR was run on the TCR CDR3. One entry per CDR3 protein results from TCRdb running MiXCR on the multiplex PCR reads. The sample contains 500,000 or so distinct CDR3 sequences, 15% to 20% of which appear only once. At least 3 on the Clinical Activity Score was recorded for ophthalmopathy patients, who also had NOSPECS grade at least 4 and duration under 3 months. PBMCs came from about 10 ml fresh peripheral blood. The V gene's germline CDR1 is SGHTA and CDR2 FQGNSA. V was pared by 6 bases and J by 2 bases, with 16 bases of the junction left unmatched. This CDR3 is 18 amino acids long. These data belong to a study of T cells in Graves' hyperthyroidism and ophthalmopathy. Study-wide background: Blood was drawn when the patient was first diagnosed and still untreated. Regarding the study as a whole: Blood also showed most of the thyroid clonotypes that were expanded above 0.001.

The clonotype comes from a woman in her twenties or thirties with Graves' ophthalmopathy. The V gene is TRBV7-2, the J gene TRBJ1-2; 9 nucleotides line up with TRBD1. The source material was blood. The CDR3 loop reads CASRFRGPLTGGNYGYTF. CDR3 nucleotides: TGTGCCAGCAGGTTTCGGGGACCATTAACAGGGGGCAACTATGGCTACACCTTC. Filled out from reference TRBV7-2 and TRBJ1-2, the complete variable domain reads GAGVSQSPSNKVTEKGKDVELRCDPISGHTALYWYRQSLGQGLEFLIYFQGNSAPDKSGLPSDRFSAERTGGSVSTLTIQRTQQEDSAVYLCASRFRGPLTGGNYGYTFGSGTRLTVV.